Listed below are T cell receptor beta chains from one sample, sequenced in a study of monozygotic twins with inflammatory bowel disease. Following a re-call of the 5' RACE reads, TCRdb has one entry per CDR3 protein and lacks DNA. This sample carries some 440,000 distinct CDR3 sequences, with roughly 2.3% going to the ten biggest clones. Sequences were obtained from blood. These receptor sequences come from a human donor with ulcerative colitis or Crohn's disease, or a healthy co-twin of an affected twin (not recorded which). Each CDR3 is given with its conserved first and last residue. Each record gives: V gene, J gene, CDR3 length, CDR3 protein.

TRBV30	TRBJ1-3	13	CAWSEFSGNTIYF
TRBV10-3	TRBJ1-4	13	CAISAGGGEKLFF
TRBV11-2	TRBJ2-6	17	CASSRQGLGSGANVLTF
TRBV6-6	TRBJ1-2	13	CASTQAGGYGYTF
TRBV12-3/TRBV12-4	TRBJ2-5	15	CASSLGSAIGETQYF
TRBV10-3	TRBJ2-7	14	CAISHRERADEQYF
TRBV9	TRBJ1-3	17	CASSSRDQGRTGNTIYF
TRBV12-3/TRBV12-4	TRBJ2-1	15	CASSETSGGAGEQFF
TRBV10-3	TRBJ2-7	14	CAISAREGSYEQYF
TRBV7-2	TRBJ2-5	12	CASSLLKETQYF
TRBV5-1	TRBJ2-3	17	CASSLAIAGGSTDTQYF
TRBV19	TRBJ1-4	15	CASSLTGATNEKLFF
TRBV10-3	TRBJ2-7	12	CAISELTYEQYF
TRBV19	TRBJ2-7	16	CASSTIPLTSGYEQYF
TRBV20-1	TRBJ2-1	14	CSAIAGDGYNEQFF
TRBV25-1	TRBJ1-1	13	CASSELRGTEAFF